The present entry profiles one T cell receptor (beta chain) with its context. Antigen unknown. Profiled with immunoSEQ multiplex PCR; TCRdb holds only in-frame clones, not every one. The table shows under 70,000 clones, with roughly 88% occurring only once. The V gene lost 4 bases and the J gene lost 1 base, with 10 bases spanning the gap. The germline V gene has CDR1 SQVTM and CDR2 ANQGSEA. The CDR3 runs 13 residues. The sample is drawn from a study of OX40 agonist ivuxolimab in advanced cancers. Study context: An agonistic human IgG2 monoclonal antibody against OX40 (CD134) was given. The patients received ivuxolimab by intravenous route every 2 weeks at 0.01 to 10 mg/kg.

Study-wide findings and caveats: Undetermined was the antigen specificity of the expanded peripheral T cells. At doses 0.1 to 3.0 mg/kg, CD4+ and CD8+ clones expanded.

Sequences were derived from CD4+ or CD8+ T cells sorted from blood, sampled in a trial of the OX40 agonist ivuxolimab. This chain uses TRBV29-1 with TRBJ1-1; D is unresolved. This receptor was identified in an adult with an advanced solid tumor such as melanoma, head and neck, liver or kidney cancer. CDR3 residues: CSVGVSENTEAFF. CDR3 nucleotide sequence: TGCAGCGTTGGCGTTTCTGAGAACACTGAAGCTTTCTTT.